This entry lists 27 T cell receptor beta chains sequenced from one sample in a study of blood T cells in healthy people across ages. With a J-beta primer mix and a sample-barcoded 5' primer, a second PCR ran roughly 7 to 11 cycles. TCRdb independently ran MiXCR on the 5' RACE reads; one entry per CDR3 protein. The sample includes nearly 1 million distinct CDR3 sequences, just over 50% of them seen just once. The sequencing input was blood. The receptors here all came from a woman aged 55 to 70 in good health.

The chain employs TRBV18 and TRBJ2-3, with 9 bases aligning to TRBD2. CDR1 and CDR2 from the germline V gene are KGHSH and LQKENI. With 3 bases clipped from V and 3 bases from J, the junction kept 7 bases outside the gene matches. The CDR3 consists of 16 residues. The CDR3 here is CASSPLAGVITDTQYF. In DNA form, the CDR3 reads TGTGCCAGCTCACCGTTAGCGGGAGTTATAACAGATACGCAGTATTTT.

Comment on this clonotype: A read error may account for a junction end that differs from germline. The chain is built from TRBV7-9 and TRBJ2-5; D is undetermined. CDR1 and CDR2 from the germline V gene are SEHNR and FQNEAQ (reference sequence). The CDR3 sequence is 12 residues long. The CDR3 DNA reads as TGTGCCGGCAGCTTCCCCGTCGGGACCCAGTACTTC. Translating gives CAGSFPVGTQYF. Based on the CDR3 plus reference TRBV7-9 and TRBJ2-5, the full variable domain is DTGVSQNPRHKITKRGQNVTFRCDPISEHNRLYWYRQTLGQGPEFLTYFQNEAQLEKSRLLSDRFSAERPKGSFSTLEIQRTEQGDSAMYLCAGSFPVGTQYFGPGTRLLVL.

The CDR3 bases are TGTGCCAGCAGCATGGGGGACAGCATCTATTTTGAAGCTTTCTTT. Translated: CASSMGDSIYFEAFF. This sequence joins TRBV9 and TRBJ1-1, with 7 bases aligning to TRBD1. Per germline, CDR1 SGDLS and CDR2 YYNGEE. The CDR3 is 15 residues long. With 4 bases clipped from V and 7 bases from J, the junction kept 13 bases outside the gene matches.

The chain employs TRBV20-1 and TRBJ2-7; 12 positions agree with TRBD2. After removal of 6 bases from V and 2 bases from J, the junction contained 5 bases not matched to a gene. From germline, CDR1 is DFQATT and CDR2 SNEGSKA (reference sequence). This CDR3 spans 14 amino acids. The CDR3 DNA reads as TGCAGTGCAGTACTAGCGGGAGGAGCCTACGAGCAGTACTTC. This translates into CSAVLAGGAYEQYF.

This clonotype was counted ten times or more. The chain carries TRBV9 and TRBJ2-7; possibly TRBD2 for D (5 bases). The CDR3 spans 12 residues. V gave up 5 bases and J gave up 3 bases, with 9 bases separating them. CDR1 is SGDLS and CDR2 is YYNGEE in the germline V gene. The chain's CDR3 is CASSVEGYEQYF. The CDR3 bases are TGTGCCAGCAGTGTTGAGGGCTACGAGCAGTACTTC. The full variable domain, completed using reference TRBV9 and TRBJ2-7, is DSGVTQTPKHLITATGQRVTLRCSPRSGDLSVYWYQQSLDQGLQFLIQYYNGEERAKGNILERFSAQQFPDLHSELNLSSLELGDSALYFCASSVEGYEQYFGPGTRLTVT.

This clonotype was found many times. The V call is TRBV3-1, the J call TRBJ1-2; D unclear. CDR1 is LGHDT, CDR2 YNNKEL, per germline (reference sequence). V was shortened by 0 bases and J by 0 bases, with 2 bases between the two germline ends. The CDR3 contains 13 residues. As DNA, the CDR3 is TGTGCCAGCAGCCAAGAAGCTAACTATGGCTACACCTTC. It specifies CASSQEANYGYTF.

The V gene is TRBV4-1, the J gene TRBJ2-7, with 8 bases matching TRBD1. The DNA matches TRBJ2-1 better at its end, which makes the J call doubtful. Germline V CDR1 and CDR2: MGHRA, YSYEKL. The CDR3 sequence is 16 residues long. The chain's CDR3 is CASSQQGAYGVETQFF. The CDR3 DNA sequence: TGCGCCAGCAGCCAGCAGGGGGCGTATGGTGTAGAGACCCAGTTCTTC.

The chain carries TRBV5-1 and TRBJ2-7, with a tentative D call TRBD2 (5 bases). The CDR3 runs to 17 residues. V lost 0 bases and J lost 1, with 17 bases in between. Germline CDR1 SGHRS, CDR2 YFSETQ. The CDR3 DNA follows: TGCGCCAGCAGCTTGGCAGAGCCTTCTAGCAATTCCTACGAGCAGTACTTC. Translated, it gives CASSLAEPSSNSYEQYF.

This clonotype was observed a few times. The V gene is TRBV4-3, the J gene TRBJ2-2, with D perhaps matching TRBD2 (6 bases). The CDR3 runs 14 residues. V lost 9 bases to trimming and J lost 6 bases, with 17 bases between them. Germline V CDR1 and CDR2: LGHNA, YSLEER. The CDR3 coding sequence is TGCGCCAGTCAGGCGGGACGGGACGCCGGGGAGCTGTTTTTT. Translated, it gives CASQAGRDAGELFF.

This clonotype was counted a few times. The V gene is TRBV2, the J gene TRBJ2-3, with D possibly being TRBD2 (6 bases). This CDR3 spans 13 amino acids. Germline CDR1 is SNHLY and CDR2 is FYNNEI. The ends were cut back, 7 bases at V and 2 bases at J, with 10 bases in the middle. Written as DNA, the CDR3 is TGTGCCAGCATAGCGGAACCCACAGATACGCAGTATTTT. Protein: CASIAEPTDTQYF.

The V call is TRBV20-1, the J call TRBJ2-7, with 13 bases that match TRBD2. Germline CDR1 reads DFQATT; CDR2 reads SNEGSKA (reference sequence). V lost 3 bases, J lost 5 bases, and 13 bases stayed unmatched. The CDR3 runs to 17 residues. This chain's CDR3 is CSASKLAGGPIRHEQYF. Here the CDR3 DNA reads TGCAGTGCTAGTAAACTAGCGGGAGGGCCGATCAGGCACGAGCAGTACTTC.

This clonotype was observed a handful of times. CDR3 in DNA: TGTGCCAGCAGCAGACAGGTCAACGAGCAGTACTTC. It encodes CASSRQVNEQYF. The chain recombines TRBV28 with TRBJ2-7; D might be TRBD1 (6 bases). Germline V gene lookup returns CDR1 MDHEN and CDR2 SYDVKM. There are 12 residues in the CDR3. Trimming removed 6 bases from V and 5 bases from J, with 11 bases in between.

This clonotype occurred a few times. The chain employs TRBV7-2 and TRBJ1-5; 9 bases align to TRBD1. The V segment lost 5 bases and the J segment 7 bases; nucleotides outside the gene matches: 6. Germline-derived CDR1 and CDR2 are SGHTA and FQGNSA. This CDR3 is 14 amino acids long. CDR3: CASSQGQGSQPQHF. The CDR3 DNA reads TGTGCCAGCAGCCAGGGACAGGGTAGCCAGCCCCAGCATTTT.

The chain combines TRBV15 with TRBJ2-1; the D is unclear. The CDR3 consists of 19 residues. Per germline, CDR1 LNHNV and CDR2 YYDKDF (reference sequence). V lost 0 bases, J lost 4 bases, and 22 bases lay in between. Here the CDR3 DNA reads TGTGCCACCAGCAGAGATGATATTACGGTAGGGCCAGGATACAATGAGCAGTTCTTC. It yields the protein CATSRDDITVGPGYNEQFF.

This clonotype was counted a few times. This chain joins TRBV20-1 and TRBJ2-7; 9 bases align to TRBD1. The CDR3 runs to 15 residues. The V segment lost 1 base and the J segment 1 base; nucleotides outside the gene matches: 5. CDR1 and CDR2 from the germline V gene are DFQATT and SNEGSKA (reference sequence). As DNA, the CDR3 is TGCAGTGCTAGAGGGAGACAGGGGGTTTCCTACGAGCAGTACTTC. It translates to CSARGRQGVSYEQYF.

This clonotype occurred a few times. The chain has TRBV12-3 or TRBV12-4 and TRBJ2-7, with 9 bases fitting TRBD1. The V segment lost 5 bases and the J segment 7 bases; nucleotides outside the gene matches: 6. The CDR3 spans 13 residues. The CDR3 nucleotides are TGTGCCAGCAGTGGACAGGGGAACAATGAGCAGTACTTC. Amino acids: CASSGQGNNEQYF.

For the CDR3, the DNA is TGCAGTGCTGGGTGGACTAGCGGGACGTACGAGCAGTACTTC. It yields the protein CSAGWTSGTYEQYF. The chain uses TRBV20-1 and TRBJ2-7, with 12 bases identical to TRBD2. Germline lookup yields CDR1 DFQATT and CDR2 SNEGSKA (reference sequence). The CDR3 runs to 14 residues. J gave up 4 bases and V 5 bases, and 6 bases lay outside the gene matches.

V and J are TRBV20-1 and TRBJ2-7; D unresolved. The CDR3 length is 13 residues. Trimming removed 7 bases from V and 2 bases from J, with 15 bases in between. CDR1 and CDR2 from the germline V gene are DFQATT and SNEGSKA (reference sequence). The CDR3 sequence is CSGEKAEPYEQYF. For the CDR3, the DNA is TGCAGTGGCGAAAAGGCGGAACCCTACGAGCAGTACTTC.

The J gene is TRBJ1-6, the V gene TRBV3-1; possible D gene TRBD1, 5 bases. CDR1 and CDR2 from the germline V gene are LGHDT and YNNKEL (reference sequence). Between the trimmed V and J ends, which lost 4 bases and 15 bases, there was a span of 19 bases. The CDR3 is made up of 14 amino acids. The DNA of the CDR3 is TGTGCCAGCAGCCGCCAGGGAGGGCTTGGTAACCTCCACTTT. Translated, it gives CASSRQGGLGNLHF.

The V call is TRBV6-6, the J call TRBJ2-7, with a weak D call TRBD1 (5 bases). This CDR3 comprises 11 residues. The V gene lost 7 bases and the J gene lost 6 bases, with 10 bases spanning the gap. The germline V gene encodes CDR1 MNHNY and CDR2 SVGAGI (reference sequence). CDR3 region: CASTQGVEQYF. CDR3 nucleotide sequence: TGTGCCAGCACCCAGGGTGTCGAGCAGTACTTC.

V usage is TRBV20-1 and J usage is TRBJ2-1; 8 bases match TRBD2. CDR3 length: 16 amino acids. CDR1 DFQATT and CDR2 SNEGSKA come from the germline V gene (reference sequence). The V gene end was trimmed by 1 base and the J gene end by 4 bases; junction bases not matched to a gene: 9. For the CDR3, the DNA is TGCAGTGCTAGAGTGTTACGGGCGGGGGGATACAATGAGCAGTTCTTC. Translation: CSARVLRAGGYNEQFF.

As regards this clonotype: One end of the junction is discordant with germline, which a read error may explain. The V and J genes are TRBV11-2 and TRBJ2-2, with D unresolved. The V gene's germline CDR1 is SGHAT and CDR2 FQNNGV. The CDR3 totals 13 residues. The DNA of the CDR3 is TGTGCCAACAGCCGTATGGTGGGCGGGGAGCTGTTTTTT. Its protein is CANSRMVGGELFF.

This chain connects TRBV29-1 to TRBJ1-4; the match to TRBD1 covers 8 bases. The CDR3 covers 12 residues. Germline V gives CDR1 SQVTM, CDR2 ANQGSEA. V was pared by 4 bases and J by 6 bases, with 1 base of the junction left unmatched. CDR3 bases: TGCAGCGTTGTACAGGGGGATGAAAAACTGTTTTTT. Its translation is CSVVQGDEKLFF. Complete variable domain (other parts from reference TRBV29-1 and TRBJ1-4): SAVISQKPSRDICQRGTSLTIQCQVDSQVTMMFWYRQQPGQSLTLIATANQGSEATYESGFVIDKFPISRPNLTFSTLTVSNMSPEDSSIYLCSVVQGDEKLFFGSGTQLSVL.

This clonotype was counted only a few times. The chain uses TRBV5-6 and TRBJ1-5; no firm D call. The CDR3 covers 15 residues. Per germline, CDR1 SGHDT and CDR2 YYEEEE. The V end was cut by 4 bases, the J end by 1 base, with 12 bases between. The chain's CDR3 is CASSPWVGSNQPQHF. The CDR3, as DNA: TGTGCCAGCAGCCCGTGGGTTGGGAGCAATCAGCCCCAGCATTTT.

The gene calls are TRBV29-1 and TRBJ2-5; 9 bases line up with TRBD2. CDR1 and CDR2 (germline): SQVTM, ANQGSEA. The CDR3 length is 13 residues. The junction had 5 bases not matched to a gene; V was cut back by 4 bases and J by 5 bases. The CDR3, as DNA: TGCAGCGTTGCCGCGGGAGGGCGTGAGACCCAGTACTTC. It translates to CSVAAGGRETQYF.

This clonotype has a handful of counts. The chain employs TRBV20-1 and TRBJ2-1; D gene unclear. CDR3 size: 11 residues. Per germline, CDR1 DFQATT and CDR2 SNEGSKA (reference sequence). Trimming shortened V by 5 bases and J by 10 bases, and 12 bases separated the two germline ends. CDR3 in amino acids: CSAGSPWEQFF. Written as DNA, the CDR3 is TGCAGTGCTGGGTCCCCATGGGAGCAGTTCTTC.

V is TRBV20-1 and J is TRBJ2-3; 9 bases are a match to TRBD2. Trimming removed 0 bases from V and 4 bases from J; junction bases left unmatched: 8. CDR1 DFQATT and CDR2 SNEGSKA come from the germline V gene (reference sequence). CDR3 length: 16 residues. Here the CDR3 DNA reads TGCAGTGCTAGAGATGAAAGCGGGAGGATATCAGATACGCAGTATTTT. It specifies CSARDESGRISDTQYF.